The entry below describes one T cell receptor beta chain. The antigen is not known. Extracted RNA was reverse transcribed into cDNA, the sequencing template. Clones were sequenced by immunoSEQ multiplex PCR, and TCRdb holds only the in-frame ones, with some missing. The sample carries more than 110,000 clones, around 60% recorded once. This sample is drawn from a study of CD8+ T cells in alopecia areata. Study-level findings and limits: Compared with normal scalp, lesional scalp had higher clonality and more expanded CD8+ clones.

Trimming shortened V by 5 bases and J by 8 bases, and 15 bases separated the two germline ends. The CDR3 is 14 amino acids. Germline CDR1 and CDR2: MNHEY and SVGAGI. The chain joins TRBV6-5 to TRBJ1-4, with D tentatively TRBD1 (5 bases). The material sequenced was CD4+ T cells sorted from blood, taken at week 0. This sequence was found in a human donor with alopecia areata. CDR3 sequence reads: CASSNAGAWEKLFF. Written as DNA, the CDR3 is TGTGCCAGCAGTAATGCCGGGGCCTGGGAAAAACTGTTTTTT.